The next 32 T cell receptor beta chains were all read from a single sample in a study of blood T cell repertoires in COVID-19. TCRdb's copy holds only in-frame clones and misses some; the assay was immunoSEQ multiplex PCR. The table includes 200,000 to 250,000 clones, around 83% detected once. The sequenced sample consisted of peripheral blood. These receptor sequences come from a woman aged 40-49 years who had recovered from COVID-19.

V gene TRBV2 combines with J gene TRBJ1-1; D call uncertain. Per the germline V gene, CDR1 is SNHLY and CDR2 is FYNNEI. This CDR3 has 15 residues. With 2 bases removed from V and 5 bases from J, the gap between germline ends came to 15 bases. The DNA of the CDR3 is TGTGCCAGCAGTGAAATTGAGGGATCGGAAACTGAAGCTTTCTTT. It translates to CASSEIEGSETEAFF.

This chain joins TRBV5-1 and TRBJ1-4; 10 nucleotides agree with TRBD1. There are 15 residues in the CDR3. V dropped 4 bases and J dropped 8; count of bases not matched to a gene: 8. The germline CDR1 and CDR2 sequences are SGHRS and YFSETQ. CDR3 in amino acids: CASSPAGTGEEKLFF. As DNA, the CDR3 is TGCGCCAGCAGCCCGGCCGGGACAGGGGAAGAAAAACTGTTTTTT.

The gene calls are TRBV29-1 and TRBJ1-1; 7 positions agree with TRBD1. V was clipped by 4 bases and J by 4 bases; unmatched bases: 6. CDR1 and CDR2 from the germline V gene are SQVTM and ANQGSEA. The length of the CDR3 is 13 residues. CDR3 bases: TGCAGCGTTGGTGACAGGGCGGGCACTGAAGCTTTCTTT. It codes for CSVGDRAGTEAFF.

The rearrangement joins TRBV18 to TRBJ2-3, with TRBD2 as a possible D gene (6 bases). CDR3 size: 14 residues. Per the germline V gene, CDR1 is KGHSH and CDR2 is LQKENI. Trimming took off 5 bases at V and 0 bases at J, with 9 bases between the two ends. CDR3 sequence: CASSTSGSTDTQYF. The CDR3 nucleotides are TGTGCCAGCTCAACCAGCGGGAGCACAGATACGCAGTATTTT. Combining the CDR3 with reference TRBV18 and TRBJ2-3 gives the whole variable domain NAGVMQNPRHLVRRRGQEARLRCSPMKGHSHVYWYRQLPEEGLKFMVYLQKENIIDESGMPKERFSAEFPKEGPSILRIQQVVRGDSAAYFCASSTSGSTDTQYFGPGTRLTVL.

The rearrangement joins TRBV7-9 to TRBJ2-3; no clear D gene. Trimming stripped 3 bases from V and 4 bases from J, with 5 bases between. This CDR3 comprises 12 residues. CDR1 and CDR2 (germline): SEHNR, FQNEAQ (reference sequence). CDR3 region: CASSFPADTQYF. CDR3 nucleotides: TGTGCCAGCAGCTTCCCCGCAGATACGCAGTATTTT.

This clone was detected many times. The chain employs TRBV7-9 and TRBJ2-2; 9 bases map to TRBD1. The CDR3 consists of 18 residues. V dropped 2 bases and J dropped 0; count of bases not matched to a gene: 7. The germline V gene has CDR1 SEHNR and CDR2 FQNEAQ (reference sequence). The CDR3 here is CASSLWGQGVPNTGELFF. The CDR3 DNA reads TGTGCCAGCAGCTTATGGGGACAGGGCGTTCCGAACACCGGGGAGCTGTTTTTT. The whole variable domain, filled in from reference TRBV7-9 and TRBJ2-2, reads DTGVSQNPRHKITKRGQNVTFRCDPISEHNRLYWYRQTLGQGPEFLTYFQNEAQLEKSRLLSDRFSAERPKGSFSTLEIQRTEQGDSAMYLCASSLWGQGVPNTGELFFGEGSRLTVL.

This chain links TRBV15 with TRBJ1-5; tentative D call: TRBD1 (6 bases). Per the germline V gene, CDR1 is LNHNV and CDR2 is YYDKDF (reference sequence). CDR3 length: 15 residues. Between the trimmed V and J ends, which lost 9 bases and 0 bases, there was a span of 15 bases. CDR3 loop: CATAPGHFSNQPQHF. The CDR3, as DNA: TGTGCCACTGCGCCGGGACACTTTAGCAATCAGCCCCAGCATTTT.

This clone was counted a single time. J is TRBJ2-4 and V is TRBV13; D may be TRBD2 (5 bases). The CDR3 runs 13 residues. The germline gives CDR1 PRHDT, CDR2 FYEKMQ (reference sequence). The V end lost 4 bases, the J end lost 11 bases, and 15 bases lay between the germline ends. The CDR3 region is CASSSFDEEVQYF. The CDR3 DNA reads as TGTGCCAGCAGCTCGTTCGATGAGGAGGTTCAGTACTTC. Full variable domain (outside the CDR3, taken from reference TRBV13 and TRBJ2-4): AAGVIQSPRHLIKEKRETATLKCYPIPRHDTVYWYQQGPGQDPQFLISFYEKMQSDKGSIPDRFSAQQFSDYHSELNMSSLELGDSALYFCASSSFDEEVQYFGAGTRLSVL.

This clone was counted only a few times. This rearrangement joins TRBV9 to TRBJ1-1; TRBD1 might be the D (5 bases). Trimming pared 2 bases from V and 5 bases from J, leaving 19 bases between. The CDR3 totals 16 residues. CDR1 and CDR2 from the germline V gene are SGDLS and YYNGEE. CDR3 bases: TGTGCCAGCAGCGTTCGTCCCGTACAAGGGGAAACTGAAGCTTTCTTT. It is translated as CASSVRPVQGETEAFF.

The gene calls are TRBV18 and TRBJ2-1, with D possibly being TRBD1 (5 bases). The V end lost 2 bases, the J end lost 0 bases, and 8 bases lay between the germline ends. The CDR3 totals 15 residues. CDR1 is KGHSH and CDR2 is LQKENI in the germline V gene. The CDR3, as DNA: TGTGCCAGCTCACCAAGGCAGGGCTCCTACAATGAGCAGTTCTTC. Encoded protein: CASSPRQGSYNEQFF.

CDR3 residues: CASSPQRQGSSYEQYF. CDR3 DNA sequence: TGTGCCAGCTCACCGCAAAGGCAGGGGAGTTCCTACGAGCAGTACTTC. The chain is built from TRBV18 and TRBJ2-7, with a tentative D call TRBD1 (6 bases). The CDR3 has 16 residues. Deletions cut 3 bases from V and 1 base from J, with 16 bases between. CDR1 and CDR2 (germline): KGHSH, LQKENI.

The chain uses TRBV20-1 and TRBJ1-2; D is undetermined. CDR3 length: 11 amino acids. The germline V and J ends were trimmed by 3 bases and 4 bases, with 6 bases remaining between them. The germline V gene encodes CDR1 DFQATT and CDR2 SNEGSKA (reference sequence). CDR3 sequence (DNA): TGCAGTGCTAGGTCTGTCTATGGCTACACCTTC. Translating gives CSARSVYGYTF.

This chain uses TRBV6-4 with TRBJ2-3, with 12 bases that match TRBD2. V trimming: 6 bases; J trimming: 2 bases; junction bases outside the gene matches: 12. The CDR3 spans 18 residues. Germline V gives CDR1 MRHNA, CDR2 SNTAGT. The CDR3: CASSLGLAGQVFTDTQYF. As DNA, the CDR3 is TGTGCCAGCAGCCTCGGACTAGCGGGACAAGTGTTCACAGATACGCAGTATTTT.

This clone was counted a single time. J is TRBJ2-5 and V is TRBV7-2; TRBD2 aligns across 7 bases. V was clipped by 3 bases and J by 2 bases; unmatched bases: 6. The V gene's germline CDR1 is SGHTA and CDR2 FQGNSA. The CDR3 contains 15 residues. Here the CDR3 DNA reads TGTGCCAGCAGCTTGGCTAGCGGCCCACAAGAGACCCAGTACTTC. It codes for CASSLASGPQETQYF.

The J gene is TRBJ1-2, the V gene TRBV28; no firm D call. Trimming took 2 bases from V and 8 from J, leaving 6 bases between them. The CDR3 extends over 11 amino acids. CDR1 and CDR2 (germline): MDHEN, SYDVKM. The CDR3 loop is CASSLGVGYTF. CDR3 sequence (DNA): TGTGCCAGCAGTTTAGGAGTGGGCTACACCTTC.

This clone was picked up a small number of times. The chain recombines TRBV27 with TRBJ2-7; TRBD1 is a possible D gene (6 bases). This CDR3 region has 14 residues. V lost 6 bases to trimming and J lost 3 bases, with 15 bases between them. Germline lookup yields CDR1 MNHEY and CDR2 SMNVEV (reference sequence). CDR3 residues: CASSGQLKLYEQYF. CDR3 coding DNA: TGTGCCAGCAGCGGACAGCTTAAGCTCTACGAGCAGTACTTC.

This rearrangement joins TRBV18 to TRBJ1-1; D is unclear. V was cut by 2 bases and J by 3 bases, with 10 bases left in between. This CDR3 spans 14 amino acids. CDR1 and CDR2 from the germline V gene are KGHSH and LQKENI. CDR3 sequence (DNA): TGTGCCAGCTCACCATTGCAGTCGTACACTGAAGCTTTCTTT. It specifies CASSPLQSYTEAFF.

The chain uses TRBV5-8 and TRBJ1-4; weak D call: TRBD1 (6 bases). The V gene's germline CDR1 is SGHTS and CDR2 YDEGEE. CDR3 size: 15 residues. Trimming removed 2 bases at V and 5 bases at J, with 13 bases between. The CDR3 reads CASSFSGAGNEKLFF. The CDR3 DNA sequence: TGTGCCAGCAGCTTCTCAGGGGCTGGGAATGAAAAACTGTTTTTT. The entire variable domain, with the rest obtained from reference TRBV5-8 and TRBJ1-4, is as follows: EAGVTQSPTHLIKTRGQQATLRCSPISGHTSVYWYQQALGLGLQFLLWYDEGEERNRGNFPPRFSGRQFPNYSSELNVNALELEDSALYLCASSFSGAGNEKLFFGSGTQLSVL.

The chain joins TRBV9 to TRBJ1-6; 7 bases fit TRBD1. Germline V lookup: CDR1 SGDLS, CDR2 YYNGEE. Germline trimming cut 3 bases from V and 9 bases from J; bases unmatched to any gene: 12. This CDR3 has 16 amino acids. CDR3 sequence reads: CASSAETGRAGSPLHF. The CDR3 DNA reads as TGTGCCAGCAGCGCAGAGACAGGGCGAGCGGGTTCACCCCTCCACTTT.

The chain links TRBV18 to TRBJ1-4; the D gene is possibly TRBD1 (6 bases). The ends were cut back, 6 bases at V and 4 bases at J, with 18 bases in the middle. The CDR3 has 16 amino acids. CDR1 KGHSH and CDR2 LQKENI come from the germline V gene. The CDR3 here is CASSPTGTTVNEKLFF. The CDR3 DNA reads as TGTGCCAGCTCGCCCACAGGGACCACTGTTAATGAAAAACTGTTTTTT.

J is TRBJ2-3 and V is TRBV4-2; weak D call: TRBD1 (6 bases). The ends were cut back, 0 bases at V and 5 bases at J, with 12 bases in the middle. The CDR3 runs 15 residues. CDR1 and CDR2 from the germline V gene are LGHNA and YNFKEQ. CDR3 sequence reads: CASSQDNAGEDTQYF. The CDR3 DNA is TGTGCCAGCAGCCAAGATAACGCAGGGGAAGATACGCAGTATTTT.

The rearrangement joins TRBV7-2 to TRBJ2-5; unclear D gene. The V end lost 7 bases, the J end lost 0 bases, and 9 bases lay between the germline ends. CDR1 is SGHTA, CDR2 FQGNSA, per germline. This CDR3 has 13 amino acids. The CDR3 DNA sequence: TGTGCCAGCACTCCGAGGTACCAAGAGACCCAGTACTTC. This encodes CASTPRYQETQYF.

This clone was counted between two and nine times. The DNA of the CDR3 is TGTGCCTGGAGTGAGGACAGACATTCACCCCTCCACTTT. Amino acid sequence: CAWSEDRHSPLHF. This rearrangement joins TRBV30 to TRBJ1-6; D might be TRBD1 (6 bases). The CDR3 length is 13 residues. Germline lookup yields CDR1 GTSNPN and CDR2 SVGIG (reference sequence). With 1 base removed from V and 8 bases from J, the gap between germline ends came to 9 bases.

This sequence joins TRBV5-1 and TRBJ2-2; no firm D call. CDR3 length: 14 amino acids. V lost 0 bases and J 5 bases, leaving 8 bases between the germline ends. The germline gives CDR1 SGHRS, CDR2 YFSETQ. CDR3 sequence: CASSLAGGTGELFF. Written as DNA, the CDR3 is TGCGCCAGCAGCTTGGCCGGCGGTACCGGGGAGCTGTTTTTT. Using reference TRBV5-1 and TRBJ2-2 for the parts outside the CDR3, the full variable domain is KAGVTQTPRYLIKTRGQQVTLSCSPISGHRSVSWYQQTPGQGLQFLFEYFSETQRNKGNFPGRFSGRQFSNSRSEMNVSTLELGDSALYLCASSLAGGTGELFFGEGSRLTVL.

There are a few counts of this clone. The chain links TRBV7-8 to TRBJ1-1; TRBD1 matches 9 bases. This CDR3 has 16 residues. The germline gives CDR1 SGHVS, CDR2 FQNEAQ. V was clipped by 6 bases and J by 4 bases; unmatched bases: 12. The CDR3 here is CASRTLQGAWGTEAFF. CDR3 nucleotides: TGTGCCAGCAGAACCCTACAGGGGGCGTGGGGCACTGAAGCTTTCTTT.

The rearrangement joins TRBV11-2 to TRBJ2-7; the D gene is possibly TRBD2 (5 bases). The CDR3 is 13 amino acids. Trimming took 1 base from V and 4 from J, leaving 8 bases between them. Germline V gene data show CDR1 as SGHAT and CDR2 as FQNNGV. The CDR3 DNA is TGTGCCAGCAGCTTAGGGCCGGGATACGAGCAGTACTTC. Translation gives CASSLGPGYEQYF. Together with reference TRBV11-2 and TRBJ2-7, the CDR3 gives the full variable domain: EAGVAQSPRYKIIEKRQSVAFWCNPISGHATLYWYQQILGQGPKLLIQFQNNGVVDDSQLPKDRFSAERLKGVDSTLKIQPAKLEDSAVYLCASSLGPGYEQYFGPGTRLTVT.

This clone occurred a few times. The chain joins TRBV6-5 to TRBJ1-2; 7 positions agree with TRBD1. The CDR3 contains 14 residues. Germline CDR1 is MNHEY and CDR2 is SVGAGI. V was pared by 5 bases and J by 4 bases, with 7 bases of the junction left unmatched. The CDR3 DNA sequence: TGTGCCAGCAGTAATCTCCGGGACAGCTATGGCTACACCTTC. This sequence encodes CASSNLRDSYGYTF.

This chain links TRBV5-1 with TRBJ2-7; D might be TRBD1 (6 bases). V lost 4 bases and J 4 bases, leaving 18 bases between the germline ends. The CDR3 loop spans 15 amino acids. Germline V gene lookup returns CDR1 SGHRS and CDR2 YFSETQ. CDR3 in amino acids: CASSPGGTNAYEQYF. The CDR3 DNA is TGCGCCAGCAGCCCTGGTGGGACAAATGCGTACGAGCAGTACTTC.

This clone appeared many times. The chain links TRBV19 to TRBJ1-3, with D hard to call. V lost 5 bases, J lost 6 bases, and 11 bases lay in between. CDR1 and CDR2 (germline): LNHDA, SQIVND (reference sequence). This CDR3 is built from 13 residues. The CDR3: CASSWQEQNTIYF. CDR3 nucleotide sequence: TGTGCCAGTAGTTGGCAGGAACAAAACACCATATATTTT.

V gene TRBV10-3 combines with J gene TRBJ2-5; 7 bases are shared with TRBD2. Germline V gene data show CDR1 as ENHRY and CDR2 as SYGVKD. CDR3 length equals 13 residues. J was trimmed by 1 base and V by 8 bases; bases with no gene match: 4. This chain's CDR3 is CAIAGEVQETQYF. In DNA form, the CDR3 reads TGTGCCATCGCGGGGGAGGTCCAAGAGACCCAGTACTTC.

The J gene is TRBJ2-1, the V gene TRBV5-8, with 13 bases matching TRBD2. This CDR3 has 17 residues. V lost 4 bases, J lost 2 bases, and 6 bases stayed unmatched. Germline V gives CDR1 SGHTS, CDR2 YDEGEE. CDR3 nucleotides: TGTGCCAGCAGCCCATGGACTAGCGGGGGTACCTACAATGAGCAGTTCTTC. Residues: CASSPWTSGGTYNEQFF.

A few counts support this clone. The chain carries TRBV3-1 (or the pseudogene TRBV3-2) and TRBJ2-5, with D possibly matching TRBD2 (5 bases). The V and J ends lost 1 base and 5 bases respectively, with 17 bases between them. Per the germline V gene, CDR1 is LGHDT and CDR2 is YNNKEL (reference sequence). This CDR3 is built from 16 residues. CDR3 amino acids: CASSQVAGVGVETQYF. In DNA, the CDR3 is TGTGCCAGCAGCCAAGTAGCCGGGGTTGGGGTCGAGACCCAGTACTTC.